This T cell receptor (beta chain) was sequenced in a study of blood T cell repertoires in COVID-19. In the original analysis: The assay estimated nucleated cells by amplifying reference gene primers. TCRdb keeps only in-frame clones here, not all; method: immunoSEQ multiplex PCR. V and J calls and clone size are copied from that table; D and trimming were computed from the DNA. The table has about 260,000 clones, about 91% seen once; the top ten hold over 1%. Cohort placement rested on clinical history that participants reported themselves. This clone was counted only a few times. The receptor was isolated from a woman in her thirties or forties with acute COVID-19. The specimen was PBMCs or T cells enriched from blood (not recorded which).

CDR3 amino acids: CASSQDDAAGANVLTF. In nucleotides, the CDR3 is TGCGCCAGCAGCCAAGATGATGCGGCTGGGGCCAACGTCCTGACTTTC. This sequence joins TRBV4-3 and TRBJ2-6; D is unclear. In germline, CDR1 is LGHNA, CDR2 YSLEER. This CDR3 has 16 amino acids. Trimming took 0 bases from V and 2 from J, leaving 8 bases between them.